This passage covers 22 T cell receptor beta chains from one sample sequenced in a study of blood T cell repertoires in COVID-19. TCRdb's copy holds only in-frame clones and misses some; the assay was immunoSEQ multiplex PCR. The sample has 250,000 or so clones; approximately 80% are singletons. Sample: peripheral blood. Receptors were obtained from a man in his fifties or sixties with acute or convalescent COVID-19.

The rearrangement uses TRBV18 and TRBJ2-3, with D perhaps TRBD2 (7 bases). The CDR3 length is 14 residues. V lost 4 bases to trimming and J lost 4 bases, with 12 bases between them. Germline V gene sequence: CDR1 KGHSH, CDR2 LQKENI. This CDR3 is CASSQGEGPDTQYF. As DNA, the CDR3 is TGTGCCAGCTCACAGGGGGAGGGTCCAGATACGCAGTATTTT.

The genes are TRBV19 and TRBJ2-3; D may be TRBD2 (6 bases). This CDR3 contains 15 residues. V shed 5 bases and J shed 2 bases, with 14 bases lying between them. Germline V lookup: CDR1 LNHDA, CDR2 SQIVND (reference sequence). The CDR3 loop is CASSPIAALTDTQYF. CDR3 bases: TGTGCCAGTAGTCCGATAGCGGCCCTCACAGATACGCAGTATTTT. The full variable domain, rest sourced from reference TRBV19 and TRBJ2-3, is DGGITQSPKYLFRKEGQNVTLSCEQNLNHDAMYWYRQDPGQGLRLIYYSQIVNDFQKGDIAEGYSVSREKKESFPLTVTSAQKNPTAFYLCASSPIAALTDTQYFGPGTRLTVL.

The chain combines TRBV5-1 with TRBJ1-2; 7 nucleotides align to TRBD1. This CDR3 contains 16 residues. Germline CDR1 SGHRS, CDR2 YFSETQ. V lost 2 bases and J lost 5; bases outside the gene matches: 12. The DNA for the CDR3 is TGCGCCAGCAGCTTTTACCCCCCCGACAGGGATTATGGCTACACCTTC. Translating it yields CASSFYPPDRDYGYTF.

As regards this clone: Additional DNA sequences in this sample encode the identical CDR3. CDR3 in DNA: TGTGCCAGCAGCGTAGGAGGGGGCGGTCAGCCCCAGCATTTT. Residues: CASSVGGGGQPQHF. The chain combines TRBV9 with TRBJ1-5, with TRBD1 identical over 7 bases. Germline CDR1 reads SGDLS; CDR2 reads YYNGEE. The junction had 3 bases not matched to a gene; V was cut back by 0 bases and J by 6 bases. The CDR3 length is 14 residues. Full variable domain (rest looked up from reference TRBV9 and TRBJ1-5): DSGVTQTPKHLITATGQRVTLRCSPRSGDLSVYWYQQSLDQGLQFLIQYYNGEERAKGNILERFSAQQFPDLHSELNLSSLELGDSALYFCASSVGGGGQPQHFGDGTRLSIL.

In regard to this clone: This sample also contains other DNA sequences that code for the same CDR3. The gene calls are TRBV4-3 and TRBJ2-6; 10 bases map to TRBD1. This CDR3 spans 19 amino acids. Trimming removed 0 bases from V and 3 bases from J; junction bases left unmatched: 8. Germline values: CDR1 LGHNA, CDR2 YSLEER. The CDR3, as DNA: TGCGCCAGCAGCCAAGATAGACAGGGGGCCTTTAGTGGGGCCAACGTCCTGACTTTC. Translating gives CASSQDRQGAFSGANVLTF.

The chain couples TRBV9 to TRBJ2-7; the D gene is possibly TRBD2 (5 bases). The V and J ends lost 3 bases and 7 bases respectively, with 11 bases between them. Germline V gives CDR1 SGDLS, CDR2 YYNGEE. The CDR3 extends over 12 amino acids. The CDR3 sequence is CASSGTSREQYF. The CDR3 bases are TGTGCCAGCAGCGGGACTTCGAGGGAGCAGTACTTC.

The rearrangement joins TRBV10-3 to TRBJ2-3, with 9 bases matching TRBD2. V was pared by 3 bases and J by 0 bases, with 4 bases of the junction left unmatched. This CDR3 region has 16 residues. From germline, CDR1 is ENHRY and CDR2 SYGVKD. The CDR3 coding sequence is TGTGCCATCAGTGAAGGGCTAGCGGGAAGCACAGATACGCAGTATTTT. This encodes CAISEGLAGSTDTQYF.

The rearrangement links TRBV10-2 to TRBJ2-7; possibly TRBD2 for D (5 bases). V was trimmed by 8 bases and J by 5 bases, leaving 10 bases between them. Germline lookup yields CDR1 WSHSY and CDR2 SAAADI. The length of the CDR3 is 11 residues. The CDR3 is CASSRAHEQYF. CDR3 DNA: TGCGCCAGCTCGAGGGCCCACGAGCAGTACTTC.

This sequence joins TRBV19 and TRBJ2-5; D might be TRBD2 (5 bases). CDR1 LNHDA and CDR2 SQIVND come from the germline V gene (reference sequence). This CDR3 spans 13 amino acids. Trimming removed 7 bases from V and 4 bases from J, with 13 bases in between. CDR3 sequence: CASKDWDLETQYF. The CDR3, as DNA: TGTGCCAGTAAGGACTGGGATTTAGAGACCCAGTACTTC.

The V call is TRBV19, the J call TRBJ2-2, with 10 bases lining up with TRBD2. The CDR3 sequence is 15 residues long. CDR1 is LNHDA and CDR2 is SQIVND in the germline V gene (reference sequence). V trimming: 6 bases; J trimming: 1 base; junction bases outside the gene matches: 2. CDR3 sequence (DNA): TGTGCCAGTAGGAGGACTAGCGGGAACACCGGGGAGCTGTTTTTT. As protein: CASRRTSGNTGELFF.

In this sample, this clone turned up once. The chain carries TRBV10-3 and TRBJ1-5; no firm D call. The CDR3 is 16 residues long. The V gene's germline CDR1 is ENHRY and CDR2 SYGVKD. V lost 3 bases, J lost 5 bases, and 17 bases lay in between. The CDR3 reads CAISDGTGSEDQPQHF. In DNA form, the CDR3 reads TGTGCCATCAGTGATGGTACGGGGAGTGAGGATCAGCCCCAGCATTTT.

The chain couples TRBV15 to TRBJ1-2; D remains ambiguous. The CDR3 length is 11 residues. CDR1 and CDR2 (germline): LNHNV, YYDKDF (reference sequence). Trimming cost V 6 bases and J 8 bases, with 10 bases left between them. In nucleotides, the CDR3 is TGTGCCACCAGAACAGAATCGGGCTACACCTTC. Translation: CATRTESGYTF. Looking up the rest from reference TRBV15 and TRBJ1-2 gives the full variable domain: DAMVIQNPRYQVTQFGKPVTLSCSQTLNHNVMYWYQQKSSQAPKLLFHYYDKDFNNEADTPDNFQSRRPNTSFCFLDIRSPGLGDTAMYLCATRTESGYTFGSGTRLTVV.

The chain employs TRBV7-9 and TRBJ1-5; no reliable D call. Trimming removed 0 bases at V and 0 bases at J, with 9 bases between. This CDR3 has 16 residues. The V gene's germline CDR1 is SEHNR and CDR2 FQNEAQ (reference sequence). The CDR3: CASSLAPRNSNQPQHF. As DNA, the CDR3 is TGTGCCAGCAGCTTAGCCCCCAGAAATAGCAATCAGCCCCAGCATTTT. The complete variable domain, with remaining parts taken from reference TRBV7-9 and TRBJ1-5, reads DTGVSQNPRHKITKRGQNVTFRCDPISEHNRLYWYRQTLGQGPEFLTYFQNEAQLEKSRLLSDRFSAERPKGSFSTLEIQRTEQGDSAMYLCASSLAPRNSNQPQHFGDGTRLSIL.

DNA of the CDR3: TGTGCCAGCAGTGAAGCGCGACTAGCGGGAGGGAACACCGGGGAGCTGTTTTTT. It translates to CASSEARLAGGNTGELFF. The rearrangement joins TRBV2 to TRBJ2-2; 13 bases line up with TRBD2. Germline V lookup: CDR1 SNHLY, CDR2 FYNNEI. The CDR3 spans 18 residues. Trimming cost V 0 bases and J 1 base; bases outside gene matches: 2.

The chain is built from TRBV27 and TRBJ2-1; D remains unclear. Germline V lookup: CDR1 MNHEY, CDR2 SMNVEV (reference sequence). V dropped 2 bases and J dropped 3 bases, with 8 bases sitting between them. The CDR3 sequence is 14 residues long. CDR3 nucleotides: TGTGCCAGCAGTTTAGCGGATTACTACAATGAGCAGTTCTTC. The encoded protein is CASSLADYYNEQFF.

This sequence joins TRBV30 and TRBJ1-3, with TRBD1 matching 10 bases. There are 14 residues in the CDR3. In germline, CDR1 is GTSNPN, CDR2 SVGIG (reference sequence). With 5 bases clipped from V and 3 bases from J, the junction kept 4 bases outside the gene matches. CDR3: CAWGQGGGGNTIYF. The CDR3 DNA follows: TGTGCCTGGGGACAGGGGGGAGGTGGAAACACCATATATTTT.

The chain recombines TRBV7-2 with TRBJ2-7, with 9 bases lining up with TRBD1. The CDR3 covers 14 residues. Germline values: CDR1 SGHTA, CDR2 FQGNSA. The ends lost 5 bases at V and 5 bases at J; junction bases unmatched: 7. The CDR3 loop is CASSRRDRVHEQYF. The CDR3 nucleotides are TGTGCCAGCAGCCGCCGGGACAGGGTACACGAGCAGTACTTC.

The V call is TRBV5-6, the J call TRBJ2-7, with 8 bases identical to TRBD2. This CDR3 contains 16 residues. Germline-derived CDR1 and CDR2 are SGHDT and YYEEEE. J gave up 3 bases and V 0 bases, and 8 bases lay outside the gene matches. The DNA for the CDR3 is TGTGCCAGCAGCTTGGGGACTAGCCTCCCATTCTACGAGCAGTACTTC. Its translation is CASSLGTSLPFYEQYF.

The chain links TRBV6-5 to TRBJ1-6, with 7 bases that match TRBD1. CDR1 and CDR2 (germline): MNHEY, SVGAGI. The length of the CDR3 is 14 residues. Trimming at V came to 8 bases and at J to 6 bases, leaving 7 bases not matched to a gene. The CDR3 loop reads CASRRPGGNSPLHF. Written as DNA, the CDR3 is TGTGCCAGCCGAAGGCCAGGGGGTAATTCACCCCTCCACTTT.

The CDR3 DNA reads as TGTGCCAGCAGGCGCGGGAGTCATTACGAGCAGTACTTC. As protein: CASRRGSHYEQYF. The V and J genes are TRBV12-3 or TRBV12-4 and TRBJ2-7, with TRBD2 identical over 7 bases. This CDR3 is 13 amino acids long. Unmatched junction bases numbered 6, after V lost 6 bases and J lost 4 bases.

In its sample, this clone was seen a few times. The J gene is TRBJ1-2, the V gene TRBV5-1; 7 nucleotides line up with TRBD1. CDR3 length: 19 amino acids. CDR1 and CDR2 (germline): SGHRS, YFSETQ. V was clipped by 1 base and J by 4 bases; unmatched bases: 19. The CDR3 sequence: CASSLSSRIRDSRTYGYTF. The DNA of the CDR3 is TGCGCCAGCAGCTTGTCTTCGCGTATAAGGGACAGTCGAACCTATGGCTACACCTTC.

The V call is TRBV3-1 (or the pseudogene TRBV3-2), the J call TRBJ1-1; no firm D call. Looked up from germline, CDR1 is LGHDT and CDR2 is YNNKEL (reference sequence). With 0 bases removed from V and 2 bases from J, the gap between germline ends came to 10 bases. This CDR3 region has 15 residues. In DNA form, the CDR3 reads TGTGCCAGCAGCCAAGAGTTCCCAGTTAACACTGAAGCTTTCTTT. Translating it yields CASSQEFPVNTEAFF.